Presented here are 21 T cell receptor beta chains from one specimen sequenced in a study of radiation and T cells in renal cell carcinoma (dated by TCRdb to 2019 to 2021). The sample's time point label is to be understood as: blood 2 weeks post-SBRT. The treatment or condition label of this sample denotes: 15 Gy SBRT to primary tumor, nephrectomy 4 weeks later. The library was prepared using the immunoSEQ multiplex PCR assay. This is the immuneACCESS table as TCRdb keeps it, with only in-frame sequences that have V and J called. A part of the clones is gone; compared with another copy, unresolved V genes explain less than half, and the rest is unexplained. Counted in this sample were tens of thousands of clones; just over 75% of them appeared once. The ten largest clones add up to roughly 7.4% of the sample. Sequenced material: blood, taken from a patient whose treatment included radiotherapy and nephrectomy. The source is a man aged 55 to 69 with renal cell carcinoma.

The rearrangement uses TRBV6-1 and TRBJ2-6, with D unclear. The CDR3 covers 16 residues. From germline, CDR1 is MNHNS and CDR2 SASEGT. Trimming pared 3 bases from V and 1 base from J, leaving 10 bases between. Here the CDR3 reads CASSDLGTSGANVLTF. CDR3 coding DNA: TGTGCCAGCAGTGATCTGGGAACGTCTGGGGCCAACGTCCTGACTTTC.

V gene TRBV14 combines with J gene TRBJ1-2; D is undetermined. Trimming removed 2 bases at V and 4 bases at J, with 23 bases between. The length of the CDR3 is 18 residues. The germline gives CDR1 SGHDN, CDR2 FVKESK. The CDR3 protein is CASSQYAVPSLLGYGYTF. CDR3 DNA sequence: TGTGCCAGCAGCCAATACGCGGTTCCGTCCCTCCTCGGCTATGGCTACACCTTC.

V and J are TRBV2 and TRBJ2-5; a weak D match, TRBD2 (6 bases). The J call may be incorrect, as the DNA end agrees better with TRBJ2-7. Germline CDR1 and CDR2: SNHLY and FYNNEI. CDR3 length: 15 residues. The chain's CDR3 is CASSGRVRGSYEQYF. Written as DNA, the CDR3 is TGTGCCAGCAGTGGGAGGGTAAGGGGATCCTACGAGCAGTACTTC.

V gene TRBV27 combines with J gene TRBJ2-7; 8 nucleotides agree with TRBD1. V trimming: 2 bases; J trimming: 2 bases; junction bases outside the gene matches: 8. The CDR3 has 16 residues. CDR1 MNHEY and CDR2 SMNVEV come from the germline V gene (reference sequence). The CDR3 spells CASSLVPTGATYEQYF. As DNA, the CDR3 is TGTGCCAGCAGTTTAGTCCCGACAGGGGCAACCTACGAGCAGTACTTC.

The rearrangement links TRBV29-1 to TRBJ2-3; perhaps TRBD2 as D (7 bases). The V and J ends lost 4 bases and 2 bases respectively, with 13 bases between them. The CDR3 spans 14 residues. Germline CDR1 reads SQVTM; CDR2 reads ANQGSEA. CDR3 loop: CSVAAGAYTDTQYF. CDR3 nucleotide sequence: TGCAGCGTTGCGGCGGGGGCCTACACAGATACGCAGTATTTT.

The V call is TRBV5-5, the J call TRBJ2-7; D is uncertain. Germline V gene data show CDR1 as SGHKS and CDR2 as YYEKEE (reference sequence). CDR3 length: 14 amino acids. Trimming shortened V by 1 base and J by 0 bases, and 8 bases separated the two germline ends. CDR3 nucleotide sequence: TGTGCCAGCAGCTTGATGCAGATCTCCTACGAGCAGTACTTC. Protein: CASSLMQISYEQYF.

The rearrangement links TRBV11-3 to TRBJ2-5; the match to TRBD1 covers 8 bases. Germline V lookup: CDR1 SGHNT, CDR2 YENEEA. The CDR3 contains 17 residues. V shed 5 bases, J shed 0 bases, and the junction held 11 bases outside the gene matches. Here the CDR3 DNA reads TGTGCCAGCAGCCCCAGAGGCAGGGGGCGGTACCAAGAGACCCAGTACTTC. Residues: CASSPRGRGRYQETQYF.

The chain recombines TRBV19 with TRBJ1-1; 9 positions agree with TRBD1. The J segment lost 5 bases and the V segment lost 6 bases, leaving 7 bases of the junction unmatched. This CDR3 contains 14 residues. Germline V gene data show CDR1 as LNHDA and CDR2 as SQIVND (reference sequence). The CDR3 DNA reads TGTGCCAGTAGGGACAGGGGACGTTTAACTGAAGCTTTCTTT. Its protein is CASRDRGRLTEAFF.

This chain connects TRBV11-3 to TRBJ1-4; the match to TRBD1 covers 10 bases. The CDR3 is made up of 14 amino acids. After removal of 5 bases from V and 8 bases from J, the junction contained 5 bases not matched to a gene. Germline loops: CDR1 SGHNT, CDR2 YENEEA. The CDR3 loop is CASSQGQGSEKLFF. CDR3 nucleotides: TGTGCCAGCAGCCAGGGACAGGGGAGCGAAAAACTGTTTTTT. The full variable domain, rest sourced from reference TRBV11-3 and TRBJ1-4, is EAGVVQSPRYKIIEKKQPVAFWCNPISGHNTLYWYLQNLGQGPELLIRYENEEAVDDSQLPKDRFSAERLKGVDSTLKIQPAELGDSAVYLCASSQGQGSEKLFFGSGTQLSVL.

V and J are TRBV19 and TRBJ2-1, with D possibly being TRBD2 (6 bases). Germline CDR1 reads LNHDA; CDR2 reads SQIVND (reference sequence). CDR3 length: 17 residues. The CDR3 region is CEAFGGSAYHSYNEQFF. The CDR3 nucleotides read TGTGAAGCCTTCGGGGGTAGCGCGTACCATTCCTACAATGAGCAGTTCTTC.

This chain uses TRBV2 with TRBJ2-3; TRBD2 matches 12 bases. CDR3 length: 16 residues. V trimming: 5 bases; J trimming: 2 bases; junction bases outside the gene matches: 5. Germline lookup yields CDR1 SNHLY and CDR2 FYNNEI. The chain's CDR3 is CASSLGLAGVTDTQYF. CDR3 bases: TGTGCCAGCAGTTTGGGACTAGCGGGCGTCACAGATACGCAGTATTTT.

The genes are TRBV10-3 and TRBJ2-2; D possibly matches TRBD1 or TRBD2 (5 bases each). V was cut by 2 bases and J by 2 bases, with 9 bases left in between. Germline loops: CDR1 ENHRY, CDR2 SYGVKD. CDR3 size: 15 residues. CDR3 loop: CAISEHGANTGELFF. CDR3 DNA sequence: TGTGCCATCAGTGAGCACGGGGCTAACACCGGGGAGCTGTTTTTT.

In this sample, this clone turned up once. J is TRBJ1-1 and V is TRBV28; tentative D call: TRBD1 (5 bases). This CDR3 region has 13 residues. Germline V gene lookup returns CDR1 MDHEN and CDR2 SYDVKM. Trimming stripped 7 bases from V and 2 bases from J, with 11 bases between. CDR3 residues: CASTWGPNTEAFF. The CDR3 DNA is TGTGCCAGCACCTGGGGACCTAACACTGAAGCTTTCTTT.

V is TRBV4-3 and J is TRBJ1-2; a weak D match, TRBD1 (6 bases). The germline V gene encodes CDR1 LGHNA and CDR2 YSLEER. With 0 bases removed from V and 1 base from J, the gap between germline ends came to 12 bases. The CDR3 is made up of 16 amino acids. CDR3 amino acids: CASSQDQGRFNYGYTF. The DNA of the CDR3 is TGCGCCAGCAGCCAAGATCAGGGGCGATTTAACTATGGCTACACCTTC.

V usage is TRBV7-8 and J usage is TRBJ2-7; 7 nucleotides agree with TRBD2. CDR1 and CDR2 from the germline V gene are SGHVS and FQNEAQ. J lost 4 bases, V lost 4 bases, and 13 bases had no gene match. This CDR3 region has 16 residues. CDR3 sequence: CASSSEKGGRRYEQYV. The CDR3 nucleotides are TGTGCCAGCAGCTCCGAGAAGGGCGGGAGAAGGTACGAGCAGTACGTC.

The V gene is TRBV18, the J gene TRBJ2-2; 13 positions agree with TRBD2. The CDR3 contains 17 residues. In germline, CDR1 is KGHSH, CDR2 LQKENI. Trimming at V came to 3 bases and at J to 5 bases, leaving 6 bases not matched to a gene. The DNA for the CDR3 is TGTGCCAGCTCACCGGGACTAGCGGGGTTCTCAACCGGGGAGCTGTTTTTT. Protein sequence: CASSPGLAGFSTGELFF.

The V gene is TRBV15, the J gene TRBJ2-7; D is uncertain. The CDR3 runs 13 residues. Germline CDR1 LNHNV, CDR2 YYDKDF (reference sequence). V lost 0 bases and J 7 bases, leaving 10 bases between the germline ends. CDR3 protein: CATSRDLGWEQYF. For the CDR3, the DNA is TGTGCCACCAGCAGAGATCTGGGGTGGGAGCAGTACTTC.

The rearrangement joins TRBV14 to TRBJ2-7; 10 bases line up with TRBD2. The germline V gene has CDR1 SGHDN and CDR2 FVKESK. J gave up 4 bases and V 3 bases, and 3 bases lay outside the gene matches. This CDR3 comprises 14 residues. CDR3 DNA: TGTGCCAGCAGCCACCTAGCGGGAGAGTACGAGCAGTACGTC. Translated, it gives CASSHLAGEYEQYV.

This chain joins TRBV18 and TRBJ2-1, with TRBD2 matching over 8 bases. With V trimmed by 2 bases and J by 0 bases, 3 bases remained unmatched. From germline, CDR1 is KGHSH and CDR2 LQKENI. The length of the CDR3 is 16 residues. In DNA form, the CDR3 reads TGTGCCAGCTCACCAATCAGCGGGAGCTCCTACAATGAGCAGTTCTTC. Its translation: CASSPISGSSYNEQFF.

The chain has TRBV5-1 and TRBJ2-7; the match to TRBD1 covers 9 bases. V lost 2 bases to trimming and J lost 5 bases; unmatched junction nucleotides: 2. The CDR3 runs to 13 residues. The germline V gene encodes CDR1 SGHRS and CDR2 YFSETQ. The CDR3 coding sequence is TGCGCCAGCAGCTTTGGGACAGGGAACGAGCAGTACTTC. Translating it yields CASSFGTGNEQYF.

The genes are TRBV5-5 and TRBJ2-2; 7 nucleotides agree with TRBD2. V dropped 6 bases and J dropped 8; count of bases not matched to a gene: 7. Germline CDR1 reads SGHKS; CDR2 reads YYEKEE (reference sequence). The CDR3 has 13 amino acids. CDR3 region: CASKAGEIGELFF. CDR3 bases: TGTGCCAGCAAGGCGGGGGAGATAGGGGAGCTGTTTTTT.